What follows are 24 T cell receptor beta chains derived from one specimen sequenced in a study of regulatory T cells in long-lasting Graves disease. Combining iRepertoire HTBI primers with Arm-PCR of CDR3 regions, the authors built TCR beta libraries. TCRdb re-called the multiplex PCR reads through MiXCR, storing one row per CDR3 protein. The sample has a few hundred thousand distinct CDR3 sequences, 23% seen once. Stated time point: persistent/refractory GD, antithyroid drugs over 5 years with positive TRAb. Extracted RNA from PBMCs served as the source of the TCR library. The source was peripheral blood mononuclear cells (PBMCs), collected when the disease was refractory, from a patient treated with antithyroid drugs. These receptors were obtained from a female donor with Graves disease.

The chain couples TRBV2 to TRBJ2-1; 10 bases agree with TRBD2. V lost 2 bases to trimming and J lost 9 bases; unmatched junction nucleotides: 7. Germline lookup yields CDR1 SNHLY and CDR2 FYNNEI. This CDR3 comprises 15 residues. The CDR3 sequence is CASSELAGDYAEQFF. The CDR3 DNA is TGTGCCAGCAGTGAACTAGCGGGAGACTATGCTGAGCAGTTCTTC. The entire variable domain, with the rest obtained from reference TRBV2 and TRBJ2-1, is as follows: EPEVTQTPSHQVTQMGQEVILRCVPISNHLYFYWYRQILGQKVEFLVSFYNNEISEKSEIFDDQFSVERPDGSNFTLKIRSTKLEDSAMYFCASSELAGDYAEQFFGPGTRLTVL.

Only a few counts were recorded for this clonotype. The V gene is TRBV29-1, the J gene TRBJ1-1; D is possibly TRBD1 (6 bases). Between the trimmed V and J ends, which lost 4 bases and 6 bases, there was a span of 18 bases. This CDR3 is built from 14 residues. Germline assignment: CDR1 SQVTM and CDR2 ANQGSEA. Here the CDR3 reads CSVAARQRGSEAFF. The CDR3 DNA reads TGCAGCGTTGCCGCCCGGCAGAGGGGGTCTGAAGCTTTCTTT.

The V call is TRBV29-1, the J call TRBJ2-5; 9 nucleotides agree with TRBD1. The V gene's germline CDR1 is SQVTM and CDR2 ANQGSEA. The J segment lost 1 base and the V segment lost 3 bases, leaving 6 bases of the junction unmatched. The CDR3 has 15 residues. The chain's CDR3 is CSVESGQGSQETQYF. In nucleotides, the CDR3 is TGCAGCGTTGAGAGTGGACAGGGGAGCCAAGAGACCCAGTACTTC.

The chain has TRBV5-6 and TRBJ2-5; D gene ambiguous. Trimming removed 4 bases from V and 2 bases from J, with 9 bases in between. CDR3 length: 13 amino acids. CDR1 is SGHDT and CDR2 is YYEEEE in the germline V gene. The CDR3 region has the DNA TGTGCCAGCAGCCTAGTACATCAAGAGACCCAGTACTTC. It encodes CASSLVHQETQYF.

This clonotype was counted many times. The chain employs TRBV13 and TRBJ1-5; 9 nucleotides line up with TRBD1. Germline CDR1 PRHDT, CDR2 FYEKMQ (reference sequence). V was pared by 3 bases and J by 4 bases, with 4 bases of the junction left unmatched. CDR3 length equals 15 residues. CDR3 in DNA: TGTGCCAGCAGCTTGGGACAGGGACCAAATCAGCCCCAGCATTTT. Translated: CASSLGQGPNQPQHF.

In this sample, this clonotype turned up many times. J is TRBJ1-5 and V is TRBV2; D not certain. The V gene's germline CDR1 is SNHLY and CDR2 FYNNEI. The V end lost 6 bases, the J end lost 1 base, and 7 bases lay between the germline ends. The CDR3 is made up of 13 amino acids. Written as DNA, the CDR3 is TGTGCCAGCAGCGCGGACAGCAATCAGCCCCAGCATTTT. This sequence encodes CASSADSNQPQHF.

The CDR3 reads CSVADRVSYEQYF. The CDR3 DNA reads TGCAGCGTTGCGGACAGGGTCTCCTACGAGCAGTACTTC. The chain uses TRBV29-1 and TRBJ2-7; 8 nucleotides line up with TRBD1. Germline-derived CDR1 and CDR2 are SQVTM and ANQGSEA. With V trimmed by 4 bases and J by 0 bases, 2 bases remained unmatched. The CDR3 spans 13 residues.

This chain links TRBV6-1 with TRBJ2-5; 12 positions match TRBD2. Germline V gives CDR1 MNHNS, CDR2 SASEGT. This CDR3 has 14 amino acids. The V segment lost 5 bases and the J segment 7 bases; nucleotides outside the gene matches: 5. CDR3 in DNA: TGTGCCAGCAGTCAGACTAGCGGGAGCCCGACCCAGTACTTC. It is translated as CASSQTSGSPTQYF.

This rearrangement joins TRBV12-5 to TRBJ1-4; D is undetermined. CDR3 length equals 14 residues. With 7 bases removed from V and 0 bases from J, the gap between germline ends came to 9 bases. CDR1 LGHNT and CDR2 FRNRAP come from the germline V gene. The CDR3 protein is CASVRAPTNEKLFF. The CDR3 DNA sequence: TGTGCTAGTGTCCGGGCACCAACTAATGAAAAACTGTTTTTT.

This clonotype was seen many times. The rearrangement links TRBV2 to TRBJ1-4; possible D gene TRBD1, 5 bases. The V gene's germline CDR1 is SNHLY and CDR2 FYNNEI. CDR3 length equals 12 residues. V was pared by 8 bases and J by 5 bases, with 9 bases between. The CDR3 reads CASSRENEKLFF. The DNA for the CDR3 is TGTGCCAGCTCCAGGGAAAATGAAAAACTGTTTTTT.

This clonotype has ten or more counts. The rearrangement uses TRBV12-3 or TRBV12-4 and TRBJ1-2; D gene ambiguous. V was shortened by 5 bases and J by 0 bases, with 16 bases between the two germline ends. This CDR3 has 16 residues. CDR3 DNA: TGTGCCAGCAGTGCCCAGATCTATGGCACTAACTATGGCTACACCTTC. This encodes CASSAQIYGTNYGYTF.

The chain has TRBV30 and TRBJ1-5; D is unclear. Trimming removed 2 bases at V and 3 bases at J, with 11 bases between. This CDR3 region has 14 residues. Germline V gene lookup returns CDR1 GTSNPN and CDR2 SVGIG (reference sequence). CDR3 in amino acids: CAWSRTTLNQPQHF. CDR3 bases: TGTGCCTGGAGTAGGACTACCCTCAATCAGCCCCAGCATTTT. Based on the CDR3 plus reference TRBV30 and TRBJ1-5, the full variable domain is SQTIHQWPATLVQPVGSPLSLECTVEGTSNPNLYWYRQAAGRGLQLLFYSVGIGQISSEVPQNLSASRPQDRQFILSSKKLLLSDSGFYLCAWSRTTLNQPQHFGDGTRLSIL.

This rearrangement joins TRBV18 to TRBJ1-3; TRBD1 aligns across 7 bases. The germline gives CDR1 KGHSH, CDR2 LQKENI. The CDR3 loop spans 13 amino acids. With 6 bases clipped from V and 6 bases from J, the junction kept 5 bases outside the gene matches. The DNA of the CDR3 is TGTGCCAGCTCGTCGGGACAGACAAACACCATATATTTT. Residues: CASSSGQTNTIYF.

The V and J genes are TRBV29-1 and TRBJ1-1, with D unresolved. CDR1 is SQVTM and CDR2 is ANQGSEA in the germline V gene. Trimming left V 2 bases short and J 10 bases short, with 17 bases between. This CDR3 spans 13 amino acids. The CDR3: CSVEPRTPAGAFF. The DNA of the CDR3 is TGCAGCGTTGAACCCCGGACCCCCGCGGGAGCTTTCTTT.

The chain recombines TRBV25-1 with TRBJ1-5; weak D call: TRBD1 (6 bases). The CDR3 totals 14 residues. CDR1 and CDR2 (germline): MGHDK, SYGVNS. The V end lost 2 bases, the J end lost 9 bases, and 14 bases lay between the germline ends. Here the CDR3 reads CASSEGGRGGPQHF. CDR3 coding DNA: TGTGCCAGCAGTGAAGGGGGAAGGGGGGGGCCCCAGCATTTT.

A few counts support this clonotype. V is TRBV28 and J is TRBJ1-5; no clear D. The CDR3 loop spans 15 amino acids. V dropped 5 bases and J dropped 6 bases, with 17 bases sitting between them. Germline values: CDR1 MDHEN, CDR2 SYDVKM. The CDR3 DNA reads TGTGCCAGCAGTCCATCTGAGTTGGAGAGTCAGCCCCAGCATTTT. It yields the protein CASSPSELESQPQHF.

This clonotype has ten or more counts. The chain is built from TRBV28 and TRBJ2-2; the D is unclear. The CDR3 consists of 15 residues. V lost 1 base and J 4 bases, leaving 10 bases between the germline ends. Germline V gives CDR1 MDHEN, CDR2 SYDVKM. The DNA for the CDR3 is TGTGCCAGCAGTTTATTGGCCCTTGGCACCGGGGAGCTGTTTTTT. The encoded protein is CASSLLALGTGELFF.

The J gene is TRBJ2-4, the V gene TRBV6-9; maybe TRBD2 (5 bases). Looked up from germline, CDR1 is MNHGY and CDR2 is SVAAGI. Trimming removed 3 bases at V and 7 bases at J, with 19 bases between. CDR3 length: 16 residues. The CDR3 region is CASSYFPAATANIQYF. For the CDR3, the DNA is TGTGCCAGCAGTTACTTCCCAGCGGCGACGGCCAACATTCAGTACTTC.

The chain has TRBV12-3 or TRBV12-4 and TRBJ1-5; no definite D call. There are 14 residues in the CDR3. V was cut by 3 bases and J by 7 bases, with 13 bases left in between. The CDR3 here is CASSFGSSGQPQHF. The CDR3 DNA reads TGTGCCAGCAGTTTCGGCTCTTCGGGGCAGCCCCAGCATTTT.

The V gene is TRBV6-5, the J gene TRBJ1-5, with a possible D match to TRBD1 (5 bases). CDR1 and CDR2 (germline): MNHEY, SVGAGI. The CDR3 has 16 amino acids. Trimming stripped 0 bases from V and 1 base from J, with 10 bases between. CDR3 region: CASSYSRGDSNQPQHF. CDR3 DNA: TGTGCCAGCAGTTACTCGAGAGGGGACAGCAATCAGCCCCAGCATTTT.

This clonotype was seen more than once but under ten times. This rearrangement joins TRBV29-1 to TRBJ2-7, with no clear D. Looked up from germline, CDR1 is SQVTM and CDR2 is ANQGSEA. The V end lost 5 bases, the J end lost 1 base, and 9 bases lay between the germline ends. CDR3 size: 12 residues. CDR3 amino acids: CSVTDGSYEQYF. The CDR3 DNA follows: TGCAGCGTTACCGACGGATCCTACGAGCAGTACTTC.

This clonotype was recorded a few times. V gene TRBV7-9 combines with J gene TRBJ2-1; D is uncertain. The CDR3 extends over 13 amino acids. Germline V lookup: CDR1 SEHNR, CDR2 FQNEAQ (reference sequence). The V end was cut by 8 bases, the J end by 7 bases, with 15 bases between. In nucleotides, the CDR3 is TGTGCCAGCGCGATATCGGGTTCAAATGAGCAGTTCTTC. Its protein product is CASAISGSNEQFF.

The V gene is TRBV2, the J gene TRBJ2-1; the match to TRBD1 covers 10 bases. J gave up 11 bases and V 11 bases, and 18 bases lay outside the gene matches. The CDR3 extends over 15 amino acids. CDR1 and CDR2 from the germline V gene are SNHLY and FYNNEI. The CDR3 is CAGQGGLALPTQQFF. The DNA for the CDR3 is TGTGCCGGACAGGGGGGCCTAGCTCTACCTACTCAGCAGTTCTTC.

The rearrangement links TRBV12-3 or TRBV12-4 to TRBJ1-3; TRBD1 might be the D (6 bases). The CDR3 totals 17 residues. Trimming left V 6 bases short and J 6 bases short, with 24 bases between. This CDR3 is CASRPPGGGQGANTIYF. Here the CDR3 DNA reads TGTGCCAGCAGACCCCCCGGTGGGGGGCAGGGCGCAAACACCATATATTTT.